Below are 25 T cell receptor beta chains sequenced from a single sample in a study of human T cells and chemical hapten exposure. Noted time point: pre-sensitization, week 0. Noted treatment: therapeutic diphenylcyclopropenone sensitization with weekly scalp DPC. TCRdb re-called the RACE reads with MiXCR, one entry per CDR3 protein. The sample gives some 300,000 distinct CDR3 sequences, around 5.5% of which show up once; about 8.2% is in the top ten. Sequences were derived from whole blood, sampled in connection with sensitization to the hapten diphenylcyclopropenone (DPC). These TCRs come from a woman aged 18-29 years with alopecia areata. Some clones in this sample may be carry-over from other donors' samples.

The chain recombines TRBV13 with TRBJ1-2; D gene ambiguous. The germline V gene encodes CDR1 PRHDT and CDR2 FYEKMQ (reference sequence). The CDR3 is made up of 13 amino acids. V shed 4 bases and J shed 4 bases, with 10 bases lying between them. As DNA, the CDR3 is TGTGCCAGCAGCTACTTAGTGGGCTATGGCTACACCTTC. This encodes CASSYLVGYGYTF.

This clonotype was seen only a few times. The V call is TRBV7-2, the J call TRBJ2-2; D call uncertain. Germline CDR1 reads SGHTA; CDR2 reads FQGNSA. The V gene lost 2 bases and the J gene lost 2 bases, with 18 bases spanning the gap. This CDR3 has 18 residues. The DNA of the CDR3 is TGTGCCAGCAGCTTACCGTTTATTCTCCCCTCCAACACCGGGGAGCTGTTTTTT. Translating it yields CASSLPFILPSNTGELFF.

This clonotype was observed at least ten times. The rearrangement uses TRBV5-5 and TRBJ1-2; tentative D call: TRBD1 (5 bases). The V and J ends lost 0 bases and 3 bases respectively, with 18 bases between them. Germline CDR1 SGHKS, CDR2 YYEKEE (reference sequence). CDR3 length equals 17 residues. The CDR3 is CASSLAVPEGMYYGYTF. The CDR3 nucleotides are TGTGCCAGCAGCTTGGCCGTCCCGGAGGGGATGTACTATGGCTACACCTTC.

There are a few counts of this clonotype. The CDR3 region is CASSQDRLMNTEAFF. As DNA, the CDR3 is TGCGCCAGCAGCCAAGATAGGCTTATGAACACTGAAGCTTTCTTT. This sequence joins TRBV4-3 and TRBJ1-1; D is undetermined. With 0 bases removed from V and 0 bases from J, the gap between germline ends came to 8 bases. Germline lookup yields CDR1 LGHNA and CDR2 YSLEER. This CDR3 region has 15 residues.

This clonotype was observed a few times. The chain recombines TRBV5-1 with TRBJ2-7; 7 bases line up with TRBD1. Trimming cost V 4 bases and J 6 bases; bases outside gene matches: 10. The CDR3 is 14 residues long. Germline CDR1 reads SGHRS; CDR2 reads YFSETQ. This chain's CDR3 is CASSGYRGKGEQYF. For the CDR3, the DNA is TGCGCCAGCAGCGGATACAGGGGAAAGGGCGAGCAGTACTTC.

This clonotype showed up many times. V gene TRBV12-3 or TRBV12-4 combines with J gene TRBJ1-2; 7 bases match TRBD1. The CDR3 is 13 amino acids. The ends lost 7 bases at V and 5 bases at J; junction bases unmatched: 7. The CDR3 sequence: CASILTGQYGYTF. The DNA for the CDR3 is TGTGCCAGCATCTTGACAGGGCAGTATGGCTACACCTTC.

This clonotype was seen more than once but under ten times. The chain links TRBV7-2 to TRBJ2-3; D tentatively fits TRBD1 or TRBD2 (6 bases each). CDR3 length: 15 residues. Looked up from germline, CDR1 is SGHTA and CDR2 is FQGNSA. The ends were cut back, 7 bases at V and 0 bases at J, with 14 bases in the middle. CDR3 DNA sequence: TGTGCCAGCATGGTAGGGGGGACTAGCACAGATACGCAGTATTTT. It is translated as CASMVGGTSTDTQYF.

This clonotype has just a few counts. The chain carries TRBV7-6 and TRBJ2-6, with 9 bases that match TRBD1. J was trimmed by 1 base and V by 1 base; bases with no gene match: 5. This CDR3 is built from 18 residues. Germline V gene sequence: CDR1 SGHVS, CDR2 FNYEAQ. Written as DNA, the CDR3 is TGTGCCAGCAGCTTAGTTCTGACAGGGGGTTCTGGGGCCAACGTCCTGACTTTC. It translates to CASSLVLTGGSGANVLTF.

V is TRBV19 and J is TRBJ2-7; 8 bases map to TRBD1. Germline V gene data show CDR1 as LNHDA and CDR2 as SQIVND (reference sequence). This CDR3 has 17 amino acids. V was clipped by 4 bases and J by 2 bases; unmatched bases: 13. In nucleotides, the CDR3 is TGTGCCAGTAGTACCTCAAGAGGGGGACAGGACCCCTACGAGCAGTACTTC. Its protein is CASSTSRGGQDPYEQYF. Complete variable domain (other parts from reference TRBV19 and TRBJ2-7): DGGITQSPKYLFRKEGQNVTLSCEQNLNHDAMYWYRQDPGQGLRLIYYSQIVNDFQKGDIAEGYSVSREKKESFPLTVTSAQKNPTAFYLCASSTSRGGQDPYEQYFGPGTRLTVT.

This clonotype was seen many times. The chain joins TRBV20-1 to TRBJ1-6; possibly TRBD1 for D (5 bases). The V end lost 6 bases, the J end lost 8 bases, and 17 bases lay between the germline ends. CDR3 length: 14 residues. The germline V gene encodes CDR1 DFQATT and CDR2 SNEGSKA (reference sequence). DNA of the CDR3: TGCAGTGCCGACGGGGCAGGGCGATATTCACCCCTCCACTTT. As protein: CSADGAGRYSPLHF.

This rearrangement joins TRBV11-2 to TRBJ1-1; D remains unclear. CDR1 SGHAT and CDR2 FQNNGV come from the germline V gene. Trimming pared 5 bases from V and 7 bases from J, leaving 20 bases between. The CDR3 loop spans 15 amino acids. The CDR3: CASSRSQPIGSEAFF. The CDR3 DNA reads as TGTGCCAGCAGCCGAAGTCAGCCGATTGGAAGTGAAGCTTTCTTT.

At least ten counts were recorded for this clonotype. The CDR3 sequence: CASSQAAYGYTF. In nucleotides, the CDR3 is TGTGCCAGCAGCCAAGCAGCCTATGGCTACACCTTC. V is TRBV3-1 and J is TRBJ1-2, with D unclear. The V end lost 1 base, the J end lost 4 bases, and 4 bases lay between the germline ends. The CDR3 totals 12 residues. CDR1 and CDR2 from the germline V gene are LGHDT and YNNKEL (reference sequence).

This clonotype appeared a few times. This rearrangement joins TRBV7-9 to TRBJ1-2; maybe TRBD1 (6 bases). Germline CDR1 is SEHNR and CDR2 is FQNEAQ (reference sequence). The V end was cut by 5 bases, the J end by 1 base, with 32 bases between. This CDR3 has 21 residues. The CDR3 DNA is TGTGCCAGCAGCCCGCTCGGGGGCCCGGGGGGCTTGTACGGCTTTAACTATGGCTACACCTTC. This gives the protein CASSPLGGPGGLYGFNYGYTF. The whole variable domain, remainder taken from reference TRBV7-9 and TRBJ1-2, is DTGVSQNPRHKITKRGQNVTFRCDPISEHNRLYWYRQTLGQGPEFLTYFQNEAQLEKSRLLSDRFSAERPKGSFSTLEIQRTEQGDSAMYLCASSPLGGPGGLYGFNYGYTFGSGTRLTVV.

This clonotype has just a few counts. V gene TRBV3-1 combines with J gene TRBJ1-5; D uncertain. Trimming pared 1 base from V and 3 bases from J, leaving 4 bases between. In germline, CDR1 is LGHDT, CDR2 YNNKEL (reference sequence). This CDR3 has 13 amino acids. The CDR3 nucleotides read TGTGCCAGCAGCCAAGCGACCAATCAGCCCCAGCATTTT. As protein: CASSQATNQPQHF.

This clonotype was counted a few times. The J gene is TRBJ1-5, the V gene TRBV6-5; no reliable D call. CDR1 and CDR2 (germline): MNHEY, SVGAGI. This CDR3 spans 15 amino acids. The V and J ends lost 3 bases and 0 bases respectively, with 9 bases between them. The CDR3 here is CASSYRYSSNQPQHF. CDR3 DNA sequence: TGTGCCAGCAGTTATCGGTACAGTAGCAATCAGCCCCAGCATTTT.

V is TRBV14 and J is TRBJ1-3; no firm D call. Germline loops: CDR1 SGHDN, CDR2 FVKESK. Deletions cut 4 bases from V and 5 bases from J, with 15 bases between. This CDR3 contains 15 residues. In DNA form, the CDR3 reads TGTGCCAGCAGCCCTATGGACGGAGCAAGAAACACCATATATTTT. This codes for CASSPMDGARNTIYF.

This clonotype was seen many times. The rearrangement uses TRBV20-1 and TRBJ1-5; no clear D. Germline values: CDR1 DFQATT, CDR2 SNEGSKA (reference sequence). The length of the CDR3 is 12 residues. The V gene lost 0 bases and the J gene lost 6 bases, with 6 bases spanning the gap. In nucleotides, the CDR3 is TGCAGTGCTAGAGAGGGGATTCAGCCCCAGCATTTT. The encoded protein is CSAREGIQPQHF.

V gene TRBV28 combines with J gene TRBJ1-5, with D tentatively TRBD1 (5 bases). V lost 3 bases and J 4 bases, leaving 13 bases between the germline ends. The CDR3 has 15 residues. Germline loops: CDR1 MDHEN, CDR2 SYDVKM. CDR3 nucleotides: TGTGCCAGCAGTTTTGACAGCCGGTGGAATCAGCCCCAGCATTTT. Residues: CASSFDSRWNQPQHF.

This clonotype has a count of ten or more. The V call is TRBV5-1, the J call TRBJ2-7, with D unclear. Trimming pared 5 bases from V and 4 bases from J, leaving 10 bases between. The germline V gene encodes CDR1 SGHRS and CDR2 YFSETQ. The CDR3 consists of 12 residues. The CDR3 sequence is CASRSPLYEQYF. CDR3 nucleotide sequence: TGCGCCAGCAGATCACCTTTGTACGAGCAGTACTTC.

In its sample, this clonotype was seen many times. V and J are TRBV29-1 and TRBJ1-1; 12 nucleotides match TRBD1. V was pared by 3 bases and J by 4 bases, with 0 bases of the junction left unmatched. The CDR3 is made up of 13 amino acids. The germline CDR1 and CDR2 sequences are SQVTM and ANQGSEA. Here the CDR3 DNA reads TGCAGCGTTGAGGGACAGGGGGCCACTGAAGCTTTCTTT. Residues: CSVEGQGATEAFF.

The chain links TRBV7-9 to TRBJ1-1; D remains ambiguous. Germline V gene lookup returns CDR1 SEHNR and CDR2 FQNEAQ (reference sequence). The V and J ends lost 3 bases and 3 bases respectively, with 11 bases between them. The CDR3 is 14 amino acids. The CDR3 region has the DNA TGTGCCAGCAGCTTTCCACTAAGGGACACTGAAGCTTTCTTT. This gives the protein CASSFPLRDTEAFF.

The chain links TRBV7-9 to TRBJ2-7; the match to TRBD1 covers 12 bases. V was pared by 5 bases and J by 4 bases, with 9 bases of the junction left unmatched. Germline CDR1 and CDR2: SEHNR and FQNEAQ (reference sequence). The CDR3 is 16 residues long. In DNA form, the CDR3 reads TGTGCCAGCAGCATACCGGGACAGGGGGCGGTGTACGAGCAGTACTTC. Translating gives CASSIPGQGAVYEQYF.

Written as DNA, the CDR3 is TGTGCCAGCAGCCCGGAACTGCCCCACTATGGCTACACCTTC. The encoded protein is CASSPELPHYGYTF. The gene calls are TRBV5-8 and TRBJ1-2; D unclear. Germline-derived CDR1 and CDR2 are SGHTS and YDEGEE. CDR3 length equals 14 residues. Trimming took 4 bases from V and 3 from J, leaving 13 bases between them.

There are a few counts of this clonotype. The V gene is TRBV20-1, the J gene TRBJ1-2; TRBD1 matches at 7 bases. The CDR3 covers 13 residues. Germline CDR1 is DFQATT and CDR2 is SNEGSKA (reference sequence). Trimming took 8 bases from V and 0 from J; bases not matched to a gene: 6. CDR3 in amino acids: CSCRGPANYGYTF. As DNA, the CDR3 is TGCAGTTGTAGGGGGCCAGCTAACTATGGCTACACCTTC.

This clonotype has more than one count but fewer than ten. Here the CDR3 DNA reads TGCAGTGCTAGAGATCACAGGTTCTACGAGCAGTACTTC. This translates into CSARDHRFYEQYF. This sequence joins TRBV20-1 and TRBJ2-7; D is perhaps TRBD1 (5 bases). Germline assignment: CDR1 DFQATT and CDR2 SNEGSKA (reference sequence). V gave up 0 bases and J gave up 3 bases, with 9 bases separating them. CDR3 length: 13 amino acids.